This T cell receptor (beta chain) was captured in a study of immune characterization of retroperitoneal liposarcoma. CDR3 length: 16 residues. Trimming took off 5 bases at V and 2 bases at J, with 18 bases between the two ends. Per the germline V gene, CDR1 is MNHNS and CDR2 is SASEGT. By sample share, this clonotype is medium-sized (0.01 to 0.1%). TCRdb itself ran the PCR reads through MiXCR, one entry per CDR3 protein. The sample holds around 3,000 distinct CDR3 sequences, 25% to 30% seen once. The sample taken for sequencing was tumor tissue. The chain links TRBV6-1 to TRBJ2-5; no definite D call. The receptor comes from a female donor with retroperitoneal liposarcoma. The CDR3 loop reads CASSLSWNPSQETQYF. The DNA of the CDR3 is TGTGCCAGCAGTCTATCGTGGAACCCGAGTCAAGAGACCCAGTACTTC.